The clone carrying this TCR beta chain has a count of ten or more. The time point: persistent/refractory GD, antithyroid drugs over 5 years with positive TRAb. From RNA extracted from PBMCs, the TCR library was made. Investigators prepared the TCR beta libraries by applying iRepertoire HTBI primers and Arm-PCR of CDR3 regions. One entry per CDR3 protein, called by TCRdb with MiXCR from the multiplex PCR reads. This table has about 340,000 distinct CDR3 sequences, 15% to 20% appearing once. The sample comes from a study of regulatory T cells in long-lasting Graves disease. Material: peripheral blood mononuclear cells (PBMCs), obtained when the disease was refractory, from a patient treated with antithyroid drugs. This receptor was identified in a female donor with Graves disease.

DNA for the CDR3: TGCAGTGCTAGTTACTATGGCTACACCTTC. This encodes CSASYYGYTF. V and J are TRBV20-1 and TRBJ1-2; D is unclear. The germline V and J ends were trimmed by 3 bases and 3 bases, with 2 bases remaining between them. The CDR3 has 10 residues. CDR1 is DFQATT, CDR2 SNEGSKA, per germline (reference sequence).